These 3 T cell receptor beta chains came from one sample sequenced in a study of blood T cells in healthy people across ages. A second PCR, run for about 7 to 11 cycles, used a sample-barcoded 5' primer plus a J-beta primer mix. Via MiXCR, TCRdb re-called the 5' RACE reads, giving one row per CDR3 protein. The table has about 1.5 million distinct CDR3 sequences, around two fifths seen once; the top ten hold 7% to 9%. The sample comprised blood. The receptor set was obtained from a woman between 18 and 29 years old in good health.

This clonotype has just a few counts. This chain's CDR3 is CASSVQTRQGWVGYTF. DNA of the CDR3: TGTGCCAGCAGTGTCCAGACGAGACAGGGGTGGGTTGGCTACACCTTC. This chain joins TRBV2 and TRBJ1-2, with 8 bases identical to TRBD1. From germline, CDR1 is SNHLY and CDR2 FYNNEI. V gave up 4 bases and J gave up 7 bases; unmatched junction bases: 14. The CDR3 loop spans 16 amino acids.

The V and J genes are TRBV25-1 and TRBJ2-5, with 12 bases identical to TRBD1. Germline assignment: CDR1 MGHDK and CDR2 SYGVNS. Germline trimming cut 3 bases from V and 11 bases from J; bases unmatched to any gene: 7. CDR3 size: 14 residues. The CDR3 reads CASSEPGTGGVQYF. CDR3 sequence (DNA): TGTGCCAGCAGTGAGCCCGGGACAGGGGGCGTGCAGTACTTC.

The chain carries TRBV6-5 and TRBJ2-7; D uncertain. The V gene lost 7 bases and the J gene lost 4 bases, with 14 bases spanning the gap. This CDR3 is 13 amino acids long. The germline gives CDR1 MNHEY, CDR2 SVGAGI. The CDR3 loop reads CASIGFSPYEQYF. In nucleotides, the CDR3 is TGTGCCAGCATCGGGTTCTCCCCTTACGAGCAGTACTTC.